Following are 11 T cell receptor beta chains from one sample sequenced in a study of PD-1 blockade in classical Hodgkin lymphoma. Clones were sequenced by immunoSEQ multiplex PCR, and TCRdb holds only the in-frame ones, with some missing. The profile shows some 45,000 clones, 88% of them singletons. In every patient, relapse followed autologous stem cell transplantation, while exposure to brentuximab vedotin differed. Source: peripheral blood mononuclear cells (PBMCs), taken at baseline. The receptors were sampled from a human donor with classical Hodgkin lymphoma.

The rearrangement uses TRBV2 and TRBJ1-1; D not certain. V was cut by 5 bases and J by 4 bases, with 14 bases left in between. CDR1 SNHLY and CDR2 FYNNEI come from the germline V gene. This CDR3 is built from 14 residues. The CDR3 loop reads CASSYPTVGTEAFF. Here the CDR3 DNA reads TGTGCCAGCAGTTACCCGACGGTGGGCACTGAAGCTTTCTTT.

This clone was detected only once. The rearrangement uses TRBV4-2 and TRBJ2-3; D gene ambiguous. Germline loops: CDR1 LGHNA, CDR2 YNFKEQ. CDR3 length: 17 residues. The V end was cut by 1 base, the J end by 1 base, with 15 bases between. The CDR3 region has the DNA TGTGCCAGCAGCCAAGTGACTCCTTCACCCCGCACAGATACGCAGTATTTT. Translated: CASSQVTPSPRTDTQYF.

This CDR3 reads CASSSVGQGSSYEQYF. The CDR3, as DNA: TGTGCCAGCAGCTCTGTGGGACAGGGGAGCTCCTACGAGCAGTACTTC. The chain is built from TRBV7-9 and TRBJ2-7, with 10 bases aligning to TRBD1. This CDR3 has 16 amino acids. Germline V gene lookup returns CDR1 SEHNR and CDR2 FQNEAQ (reference sequence). V gave up 4 bases and J gave up 0 bases; unmatched junction bases: 6.

The genes are TRBV27 and TRBJ1-5; D is unresolved. Germline lookup yields CDR1 MNHEY and CDR2 SMNVEV (reference sequence). Trimming left V 0 bases short and J 2 bases short, with 5 bases between. The CDR3 totals 14 residues. DNA of the CDR3: TGTGCCAGCAGTTTATCGGGAGGCAATCAGCCCCAGCATTTT. Translation gives CASSLSGGNQPQHF.

This clone appeared a single time. The gene calls are TRBV6-1 and TRBJ2-1; D might be TRBD2 (7 bases). V shed 1 base and J shed 9 bases, with 19 bases lying between them. In germline, CDR1 is MNHNS, CDR2 SASEGT. The CDR3 covers 16 residues. In DNA, the CDR3 is TGTGCCAGCAGTGAAGGCGTCGGGGAGGGGGGTGGTGAGCAGTTCTTC. Translated, it gives CASSEGVGEGGGEQFF.

This rearrangement joins TRBV19 to TRBJ2-5; D perhaps matches TRBD2 (6 bases). The CDR3 is made up of 16 amino acids. V was cut by 4 bases and J by 4 bases, with 19 bases left in between. Per germline, CDR1 LNHDA and CDR2 SQIVND (reference sequence). The CDR3 coding sequence is TGTGCCAGTAGTACCCTCCCCCGGACGGGGGTAGAGACCCAGTACTTC. It encodes CASSTLPRTGVETQYF.

The rearrangement joins TRBV25-1 to TRBJ1-5, with a weak D call TRBD1 (6 bases). The CDR3 loop spans 14 amino acids. V was shortened by 2 bases and J by 4 bases, with 9 bases between the two germline ends. Germline CDR1 MGHDK, CDR2 SYGVNS. Written as DNA, the CDR3 is TGTGCCAGCAGTGAAACAGGGAGGAATCAGCCCCAGCATTTT. Translation gives CASSETGRNQPQHF. Combining the CDR3 with reference TRBV25-1 and TRBJ1-5 gives the whole variable domain EADIYQTPRYLVIGTGKKITLECSQTMGHDKMYWYQQDPGMELHLIHYSYGVNSTEKGDLSSESTVSRIRTEHFPLTLESARPSHTSQYLCASSETGRNQPQHFGDGTRLSIL.

This clone appeared once. The chain couples TRBV11-2 to TRBJ1-4, with no clear D. This CDR3 comprises 16 residues. V shed 3 bases and J shed 0 bases, with 11 bases lying between them. Germline assignment: CDR1 SGHAT and CDR2 FQNNGV. As DNA, the CDR3 is TGTGCCAGCAGCTTCGGAGTTGTACCAACTAATGAAAAACTGTTTTTT. Its protein is CASSFGVVPTNEKLFF. Together with reference TRBV11-2 and TRBJ1-4, the CDR3 gives the full variable domain: EAGVAQSPRYKIIEKRQSVAFWCNPISGHATLYWYQQILGQGPKLLIQFQNNGVVDDSQLPKDRFSAERLKGVDSTLKIQPAKLEDSAVYLCASSFGVVPTNEKLFFGSGTQLSVL.

V usage is TRBV2 and J usage is TRBJ1-5; D remains unclear. From germline, CDR1 is SNHLY and CDR2 FYNNEI. Trimming removed 3 bases at V and 0 bases at J, with 9 bases between. This CDR3 comprises 15 residues. The CDR3 reads CASSDDDTSNQPQHF. As DNA, the CDR3 is TGTGCCAGCAGTGACGATGACACTAGCAATCAGCCCCAGCATTTT.

The CDR3 loop is CASSMDLPQFF. CDR3 nucleotides: TGTGCCAGCAGCATGGATCTCCCCCAGTTCTTC. J is TRBJ2-1 and V is TRBV11-1; the D is unclear. The CDR3 runs to 11 residues. V gave up 5 bases and J gave up 13 bases, with 12 bases separating them. The germline CDR1 and CDR2 sequences are SGHAT and FQDESV (reference sequence). The variable domain in full, with the rest retrieved from reference TRBV11-1 and TRBJ2-1, is EAEVAQSPRYKITEKSQAVAFWCDPISGHATLYWYRQILGQGPELLVQFQDESVVDDSQLPKDRFSAERLKGVDSTLKIQPAELGDSAMYLCASSMDLPQFFGPGTRLTVL.

CDR3 sequence reads: CSASLRGEAFF. The CDR3 DNA sequence: TGCAGTGCTTCCCTTAGGGGTGAAGCTTTCTTT. The chain carries TRBV20-1 and TRBJ1-1; D may be TRBD1 (5 bases). V lost 5 bases and J 7 bases, leaving 11 bases between the germline ends. The germline V gene encodes CDR1 DFQATT and CDR2 SNEGSKA (reference sequence). The CDR3 covers 11 residues.